This T cell receptor (beta chain) was sequenced for a study of early T cells in non-severe SARS-CoV-2 infection. CDR3 size: 13 residues. V lost 1 base and J 7 bases, leaving 8 bases between the germline ends. CDR1 is SGHTA and CDR2 is FQGNSA in the germline V gene. By its share, this clonotype is medium-sized. TCRdb recomputed calls from the 5' RACE reads with MiXCR, one row per CDR3 protein. Of under 35,000 distinct CDR3 sequences in the sample, roughly a tenth were seen once. This clonotype was sampled from an adult who was a healthcare worker with PCR-confirmed SARS-CoV-2 infection or an uninfected control (not recorded which). V is TRBV7-2 and J is TRBJ2-4; no reliable D call. The sequenced sample consisted of whole blood. The CDR3 DNA reads as TGTGCCAGCAGCTTAGAAGTGGGCAACATTCAGTACTTC. Encoded protein: CASSLEVGNIQYF.